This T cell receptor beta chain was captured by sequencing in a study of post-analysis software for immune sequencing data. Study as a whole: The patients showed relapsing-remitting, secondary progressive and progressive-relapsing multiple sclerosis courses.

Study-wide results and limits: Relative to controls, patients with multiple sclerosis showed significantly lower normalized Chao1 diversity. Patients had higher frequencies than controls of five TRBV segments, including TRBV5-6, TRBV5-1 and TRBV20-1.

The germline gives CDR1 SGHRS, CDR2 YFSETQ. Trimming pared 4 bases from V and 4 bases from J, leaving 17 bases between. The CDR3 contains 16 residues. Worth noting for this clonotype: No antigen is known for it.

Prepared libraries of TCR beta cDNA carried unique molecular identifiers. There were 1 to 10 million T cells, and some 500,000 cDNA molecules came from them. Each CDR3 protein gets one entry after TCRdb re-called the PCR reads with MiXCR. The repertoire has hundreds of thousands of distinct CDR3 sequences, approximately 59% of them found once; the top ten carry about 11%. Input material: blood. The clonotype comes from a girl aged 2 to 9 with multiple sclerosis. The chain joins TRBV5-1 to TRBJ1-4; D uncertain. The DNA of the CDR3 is TGCGCCAGCAGCAACGGCCGAGCAGGCCTTAATGAAAAACTGTTTTTT. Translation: CASSNGRAGLNEKLFF.